The present T cell receptor beta chain was sequenced within a study of regulatory T cells in long-lasting Graves disease. Germline V gene sequence: CDR1 SGHDN, CDR2 FVKESK. The CDR3 runs 14 residues. Trimming pared 4 bases from V and 5 bases from J, leaving 12 bases between. This clonotype was counted many times. Assembly of TCR beta libraries relied on iRepertoire HTBI primers together with Arm-PCR of CDR3 regions. TCRdb passed the multiplex PCR reads through MiXCR, listing each CDR3 protein once. The sample contains 250,000 or so distinct CDR3 sequences, 20% of which appear only once. Time point of the sample: newly diagnosed GD, antithyroid drugs for less than 3 months. PBMCs were the source of the RNA used for TCR sequencing.

The receptor was derived from a female donor with Graves disease. The material was peripheral blood mononuclear cells (PBMCs), obtained at new diagnosis, from a patient treated with antithyroid drugs. The chain has TRBV14 and TRBJ2-1; D is unclear. The CDR3 DNA reads TGTGCCAGCAGCCTTCTCGGGTTACACAATGAGCAGTTCTTC. This sequence encodes CASSLLGLHNEQFF.